The 9 T cell receptor beta chains in this list originate from one sample, sequenced in a study of beta chain features in type 1 diabetes. Expressed TCRB transcripts were sequenced because the entire RNA isolate underwent reverse transcription. Sequenced by immunoSEQ multiplex PCR; TCRdb stores in-frame clones only, minus some. The repertoire holds approximately 400,000 clones, with approximately 15% as singletons. Sequenced input: naive CD4+ T cells from blood. The receptors come from a woman under 30 in good health.

This clone has a handful of counts. This chain joins TRBV2 and TRBJ2-7, with 8 bases fitting TRBD1. Germline values: CDR1 SNHLY, CDR2 FYNNEI. V lost 0 bases, J lost 6 bases, and 7 bases stayed unmatched. CDR3 length: 15 amino acids. The CDR3 spells CASSEARTGYSEQYF. In DNA, the CDR3 is TGTGCCAGCAGTGAAGCCAGGACAGGGTATTCCGAGCAGTACTTC.

The genes are TRBV2 and TRBJ2-7; D is uncertain. The CDR3 has 12 amino acids. V was trimmed by 9 bases and J by 0 bases, leaving 9 bases between them. From germline, CDR1 is SNHLY and CDR2 FYNNEI. The CDR3 coding sequence is TGTGCCAGGACGACGGGCTCCTACGAGCAGTACTTC. Protein product: CARTTGSYEQYF.

In this sample, this clone turned up a few times. Other DNA sequences in this sample translate to the same CDR3. The chain combines TRBV28 with TRBJ1-2; D call uncertain. V dropped 3 bases and J dropped 2 bases, with 7 bases sitting between them. Germline values: CDR1 MDHEN, CDR2 SYDVKM. CDR3 length: 13 amino acids. In DNA, the CDR3 is TGTGCCAGCAGTTTTGGGCAGAACTATGGCTACACCTTC. Translated, it gives CASSFGQNYGYTF.

The genes are TRBV6-5 and TRBJ2-6; 7 nucleotides line up with TRBD2. The CDR3 is 16 amino acids. CDR1 is MNHEY, CDR2 SVGAGI, per germline. With 1 base clipped from V and 4 bases from J, the junction kept 4 bases outside the gene matches. CDR3 in amino acids: CASSYWGGRGANVLTF. The CDR3 coding sequence is TGTGCCAGCAGTTACTGGGGGGGTCGCGGGGCCAACGTCCTGACTTTC.

This clone appeared a few times. The chain links TRBV7-3 to TRBJ2-3; TRBD2 matches 9 bases. J was trimmed by 2 bases and V by 5 bases; bases with no gene match: 2. Germline-derived CDR1 and CDR2 are SGHTA and FQGTGA. The CDR3 has 14 amino acids. In DNA form, the CDR3 reads TGTGCCAGCAGCGCTAGCGGGAACACAGATACGCAGTATTTT. It codes for CASSASGNTDTQYF.

In its sample, this clone was seen a few times. This chain connects TRBV27 to TRBJ2-2; 7 bases align to TRBD1. Germline V gene data show CDR1 as MNHEY and CDR2 as SMNVEV (reference sequence). The CDR3 has 15 residues. V lost 7 bases and J lost 4; bases outside the gene matches: 9. The CDR3 here is CASTRQGEITGELFF. DNA for the CDR3: TGTGCCAGCACCCGACAGGGTGAAATCACCGGGGAGCTGTTTTTT.

This clone has just a few counts. The rearrangement links TRBV2 to TRBJ2-7; no definite D call. V shed 5 bases and J shed 2 bases, with 13 bases lying between them. CDR1 is SNHLY and CDR2 is FYNNEI in the germline V gene. The length of the CDR3 is 14 residues. The DNA for the CDR3 is TGTGCCAGCAGTAAGGAGAGTATCACCTACGAGCAGTACTTC. It is translated as CASSKESITYEQYF.

The chain couples TRBV9 to TRBJ2-3, with 11 bases lining up with TRBD2. The CDR3 covers 20 residues. Germline V lookup: CDR1 SGDLS, CDR2 YYNGEE. The junction had 15 bases not matched to a gene; V was cut back by 3 bases and J by 0 bases. DNA for the CDR3: TGTGCCAGCAGCGGGTCCGGGACTAGCGGATCCCGACCTAGCACAGATACGCAGTATTTT. Translated: CASSGSGTSGSRPSTDTQYF.

This clone was detected a few times. The chain carries TRBV30 and TRBJ2-7; 9 bases align to TRBD1. The germline V gene encodes CDR1 GTSNPN and CDR2 SVGIG (reference sequence). J was trimmed by 3 bases and V by 5 bases; bases with no gene match: 5. CDR3 length: 13 residues. CDR3 in DNA: TGTGCCTGGGAAGACAGGGGGGTCTACGAGCAGTACTTC. This sequence encodes CAWEDRGVYEQYF. Based on the CDR3 plus reference TRBV30 and TRBJ2-7, the full variable domain is SQTIHQWPATLVQPVGSPLSLECTVEGTSNPNLYWYRQAAGRGLQLLFYSVGIGQISSEVPQNLSASRPQDRQFILSSKKLLLSDSGFYLCAWEDRGVYEQYFGPGTRLTVT.